This TCR beta chain derives from a study of graft-versus-host responses after intestinal transplantation. The CDR3 is 14 residues long. Germline CDR1 MNHNY, CDR2 SVGAGI (reference sequence). V gave up 4 bases and J gave up 4 bases, with 10 bases separating them. This clone has a handful of counts. Sequenced by immunoSEQ multiplex PCR; TCRdb stores in-frame clones only, minus some. This sample yields tens of thousands of clones, of which approximately 45% are seen a single time; about 1% belongs to the top ten. This clonotype originated in a human patient who received an intestinal transplant. This chain links TRBV6-6 with TRBJ1-4, with D perhaps TRBD1 (6 bases). The sample consisted of alloreactive CD4+ T cells from a mixed lymphocyte reaction culture, taken before intestinal transplant. Subset defined: CFSE-low proliferating T cells sorted from approximately 6-day pre-transplant mixed lymphocyte reaction (GvH or HvG direction). CDR3 residues: CASSLGGVNEKLFF. CDR3 DNA: TGTGCCAGCAGTTTAGGGGGGGTTAATGAAAAACTGTTTTTT.